This paragraph covers one T cell receptor (beta chain) sequence. Profiled with immunoSEQ multiplex PCR; TCRdb holds only in-frame clones, not every one. The data hold 110,000 to 150,000 clones, with 75% to 95% observed a single time. Looked up from germline, CDR1 is SGDLS and CDR2 is YYNGEE. The CDR3 totals 12 residues. V was shortened by 2 bases and J by 9 bases, with 9 bases between the two germline ends. This record belongs to a study of control samples from healthy donors and cancer patients. The chain couples TRBV9 to TRBJ2-1; D may be TRBD1 (5 bases). The sequenced sample consisted of blood. The clonotype originates from a young man in good health. DNA of the CDR3: TGTGCCAGCAGCGTTACAAGGGGTGAGCAGTTCTTC. It is translated as CASSVTRGEQFF.